This T cell receptor (beta chain) was sequenced in a study of cytomegalovirus exposure and HLA in healthy donors (dated by TCRdb to about 2017). In the study overall: An earlier analysis of roughly 500 of the donors reported more than 250 Gb of sequence data and approximately 110 million unique TCR beta sequences from roughly 180 million T cells. Donor age, sex, ethnicity and CMV serostatus were collected together with the repertoire data. The later analysis used no new phenotypic data to find candidate immune exposures, relying instead on TCR beta sequences and their occurrence across donors. A later analysis re-examined previously published TCR beta repertoires from more than 550 donors and added high-resolution HLA genotyping to investigate patterns of TCR occurrence. Among the roughly 370 genotyped donors, around 81% belonged to the genetic ancestry cluster associated with self-reported Caucasian donors. Because of strong linkage in the cohort, four to six DR-DQ haplotypes were treated as single units for association and clustering. Along with the roughly 670-subject first cohort, a separate validation cohort of roughly 110 different subjects was used. Typing coverage differed by locus: A, B, C, DRB1 and DQB1 were typed in about 620-640 donors, DQA1 in roughly 500, DPA1 in 600 to 610, and DPB1 in 400 to 480. Across some 400 genotyped donors of the cohort, an average of about 200,000 unique TCR beta nucleotide sequences per donor were sequenced, and approximately 17% of those sequences were non-productive. An early release covering roughly 600 HLA-typed donors comprised 300 to 350 gigabases of sequencing data and roughly 86 million unique TCR sequences. The study aimed to test whether cataloging public T cell receptors could reveal signatures of past pathogen exposure. To decide whether each TCR beta V gene segment behaved as functional or pseudogenic, an earlier analysis of approximately 590 of the donors relied on high-throughput TCR beta sequencing. All discovery cohort repertoires had been generated using a single sequencing platform. To predict cytomegalovirus infection status, the study combined high-throughput TCR immunosequencing, statistical association of individual TCRs with disease status, and machine learning. The T cell repertoires of 550 to 850 subjects were profiled by immunosequencing and related to cytomegalovirus serostatus. Both class I and class II loci were covered by HLA typing, at four-digit resolution. A later genetic analysis took genome-wide SNP genotypes for about 55% of the 666 donors and used that subset as a discovery cohort.

Notes on this clone: Its cognate antigen has yet to be identified.

In total, approximately 690 healthy bone marrow donors made up the cohort. At the time of sampling, all cohort members were nominally healthy, though unrecorded immune exposures were likely present. The donor tested CMV seronegative, placing the donor among the roughly 350 seronegative members of the cohort. A peripheral blood sample was provided by each donor, and peripheral blood mononuclear cells were used for TCR beta sequencing. The Qiagen DNeasy Blood Extraction Kit was used to extract genomic DNA from the blood cell samples. Broader findings and caveats from the paper: Correlated functional status among segregating V segments might reflect linkage disequilibrium, but an unknown experimental factor could not be ruled out. The authors suggested that the approach could potentially be extended to other disease states and immunological phenotypes. According to a later genetic analysis, donors in an Asian-associated ancestry cluster had fewer N-insertions in productive TCRs than the roughly 670-donor mean. Three of the identified cytomegalovirus-associated TCR beta chains were confirmed in vitro to be specific for cytomegalovirus antigens. For the cohort, immune exposure information was limited to CMV serostatus. The classifier was reported to diagnose cytomegalovirus status with high specificity and sensitivity in both the original cohort and the validation cohort. Compared with equally common non-associated chains, HLA-associated TCR beta chains in a later analysis were more clonally expanded and had lower generation probabilities. Assigning TCR associations to individual alleles was difficult when HLA alleles, especially DR and DQ, strongly co-occurred. In a later analysis, some 17,000 TCR beta sequences were associated with specific HLA alleles at a false discovery rate of 0.05. A further reported finding was that TCR beta sequences accurately predicted the HLA-A and HLA-B alleles for most subjects in the first cohort. The presence/absence analyses assumed that sequencing depth was roughly uniform across donors, and that assumption may not be true. A total of about 150 TCR beta chains were listed by the study as associated with cytomegalovirus. While some public TCRs were present in many individuals, most TCR sequences turned up only very rarely across donors. According to a later analysis, most CMV-associated TCR beta chains appeared to be HLA-restricted, and the HLA associations seemed to be driven largely by CMV exposure. Because the 87-base-pair reads could not distinguish some IMGT-functional V segments, including TRBV6-2 and TRBV6-3, those segments were excluded. Fewer than 20 rarely observed V segments, including chromosome 9 orphons, were excluded from the earlier analysis of several hundred of the donors because counts were too low. Only TCR beta chains were sequenced in this cohort, and the absence of alpha or paired-chain data limited detectable features. In an earlier analysis of fewer than 750 of the donors, most TCR beta V segments were observed in productive rearrangements about 87% or about 30% of the time, broadly matching IMGT annotations. Because HLA typing was missing for some donors at each locus, association tests included only the typed subset. A group of highly shared sequence variants was considered likely to be a technical artifact of the sequencing pipeline. An association between a missense DCLRE1C variant and V-gene and J-gene trimming of TCR beta chains was found in a later genetic analysis and replicated in an independent cohort. In a later analysis, several top co-occurrence clusters were reported to appear linked to parvovirus B19, influenza, CMV and Epstein-Barr virus. According to a later analysis, TCR association rates differed among HLA loci, with DRB1 alleles showing the most associated TCRs and HLA-C alleles showing the fewest.

Library construction relied on the immunoSEQ multiplex PCR assay. A mixture of 60 forward primers for TCR Vbeta segments and 13 reverse primers for TCR Jbeta segments was used in the multiplex PCR. The CDR3 region of rearranged TCR beta genes was amplified from genomic DNA by a multiplex PCR assay. The Illumina HiSeq System was used to sequence the amplified TCR beta libraries as 87-base-pair reads. As for the authors' bioinformatics: In a later analysis, some 80 million unique TCR beta chains were counted across the 500 to 850 repertoires, and roughly 11 million of these chains were shared by at least two donors. To remove PCR and sequencing errors, raw reads were error-corrected and collapsed into unique sequences using a nearest-neighbor algorithm that merged closely related sequences. CDR3 sequences were aligned to IMGT reference sequences to assign V, D and J gene segments. For a sequence to be retained, at least a six-nucleotide match to both a V gene segment and a J gene segment was required. A rearrangement was called productive if the CDR3 had no stop codons and remained in frame with V and J, and every other rearrangement was called non-productive. CDR3 was defined according to IMGT convention as the region running from the second conserved V-encoded cysteine to the conserved J-encoded phenylalanine. In an earlier analysis of 550 to 650 of the donors, sequences lacking an unambiguous match to a single V gene segment were excluded. In an earlier analysis of 587 of the donors, a V segment was called functional when productive rearrangements were above 56.7%, and segregating when the standard deviation between donors exceeded 5%. A statistical classification framework was built to diagnose cytomegalovirus status from the catalog of TCR beta chain sequences. In a later analysis, TCR nucleotide sequences were compared against IMGT/GENE-DB human TR gene sequences so that V and J genes could be assigned. In a later analysis, CDR3 sequences and most-parsimonious VDJ recombination scenarios were assigned using the TCRdist pipeline. A later analysis defined each TCR beta chain by its CDR3 amino acid sequence plus V-gene family, and excluded reads lacking a unique V-gene family. To address suspected cross-contamination and a sequencing artifact, a later analysis removed 592 highly shared, low-generation-probability nucleotide sequences. For each public chain, a later analysis derived a clonal expansion index from normalized ranks of inferred template counts within each repertoire. A later analysis computed generation probabilities with a VDJ recombination model fitted to out-of-frame rearrangements, and checked the results against IGoR. In a later analysis, hypergeometric tests were used to score TCR-TCR, TCR-HLA and TCR-CMV co-occurrence, with a repertoire-size bias correction applied to TCR pairs. A later analysis estimated false discovery rates by permuting HLA or CMV assignments 20 times. In a later analysis, co-occurring TCRs were grouped with DBSCAN, and TCRdist sequence similarity was added when clustering was performed within HLA-allele-positive subsets. Repertoires with fewer than 30,000 or more than 120,000 public chains were left out of co-occurrence clustering, as were roughly five repertoires with anomalous nucleotide sharing. The immuneACCESS repertoire file appears here via TCRdb, limited to in-frame rearrangements. These files lack a portion of the clones; in checked studies, under half of the deficit traces to unresolved V genes, and the cause of the others is not known. The DNA gave D and trimming, while V, J and clone size come from that table. The sample's records list approximately 180,000 clones. The top ten constitute approximately 6.4% of the sample.

Via the germline V gene, CDR1 is MGHRA and CDR2 YSYEKL. From the cysteine through the phenylalanine, the CDR3 covers 11 amino acids. Only the CDR3 part of the read is kept: 33 bases, read in frame from the first base. The sequenced sample consisted of PBMCs. Here the chain combines TRBV4-1 and TRBJ2-5, with no confident D gene call. Gene TRBJ2-7 matches the end of the DNA better, so the J call may be wrong. This TCR was sampled from a man aged 25 to 40 in good health and CMV-seronegative. The nucleotides are TGCGCCAGCAGCACCTCCTACGAGCAGTACTTC. This yields the protein CASSTSYEQYF.